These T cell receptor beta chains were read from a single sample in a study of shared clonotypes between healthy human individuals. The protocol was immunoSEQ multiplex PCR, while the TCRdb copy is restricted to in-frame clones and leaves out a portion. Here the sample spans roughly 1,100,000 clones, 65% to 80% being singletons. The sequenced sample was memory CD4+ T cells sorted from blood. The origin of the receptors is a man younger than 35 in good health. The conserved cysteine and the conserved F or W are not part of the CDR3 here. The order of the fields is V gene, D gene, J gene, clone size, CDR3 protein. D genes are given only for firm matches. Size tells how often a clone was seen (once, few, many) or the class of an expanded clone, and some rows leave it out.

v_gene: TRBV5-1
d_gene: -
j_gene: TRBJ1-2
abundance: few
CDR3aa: ASSLYPGFSNYGYT

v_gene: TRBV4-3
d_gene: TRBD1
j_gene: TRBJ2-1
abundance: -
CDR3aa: ASSQSSGQGSYNEQF

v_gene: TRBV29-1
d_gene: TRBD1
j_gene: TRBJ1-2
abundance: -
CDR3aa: SVGGQGILEYGYT

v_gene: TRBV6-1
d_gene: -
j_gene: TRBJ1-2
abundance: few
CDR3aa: ASSVGRPGGYT

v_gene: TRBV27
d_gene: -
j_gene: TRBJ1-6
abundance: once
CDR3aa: ASSLRSEGYNSPLH

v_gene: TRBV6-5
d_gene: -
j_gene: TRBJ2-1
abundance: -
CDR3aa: ASSYAETVYNEQF

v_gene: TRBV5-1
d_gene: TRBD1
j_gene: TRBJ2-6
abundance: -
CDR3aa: ASSWTGVVAGANVLT

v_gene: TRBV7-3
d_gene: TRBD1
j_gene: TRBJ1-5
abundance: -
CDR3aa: ASSLDRDRGHLISQPQH

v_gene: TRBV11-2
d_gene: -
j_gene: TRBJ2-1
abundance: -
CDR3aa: ASSIAGGAYNEQF

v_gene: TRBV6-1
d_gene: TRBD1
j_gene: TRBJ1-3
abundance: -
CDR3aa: ASSEWTGRQDTIY

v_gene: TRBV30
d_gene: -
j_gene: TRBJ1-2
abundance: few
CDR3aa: AWSGQGYGYT

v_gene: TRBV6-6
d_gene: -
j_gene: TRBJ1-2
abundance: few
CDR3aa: ASSLTGDYGYT

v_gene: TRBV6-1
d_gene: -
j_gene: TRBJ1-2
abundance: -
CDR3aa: ASSQRTASYGYT

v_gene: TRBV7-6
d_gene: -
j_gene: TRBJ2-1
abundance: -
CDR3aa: ASSLVGEPFRSYNEQF

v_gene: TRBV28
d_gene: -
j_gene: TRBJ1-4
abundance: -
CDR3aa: ASSGQLGEKLF

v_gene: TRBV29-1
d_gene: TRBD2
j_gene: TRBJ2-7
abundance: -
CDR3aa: SVSTSGRAEQY

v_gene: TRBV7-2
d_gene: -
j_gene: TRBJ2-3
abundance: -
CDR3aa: ASSFRAGVADTQY

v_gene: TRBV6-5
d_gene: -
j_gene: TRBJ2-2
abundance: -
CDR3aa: ASSSGGTGELF

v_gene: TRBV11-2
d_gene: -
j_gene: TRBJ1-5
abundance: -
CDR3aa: ASSSQGSNQPQH

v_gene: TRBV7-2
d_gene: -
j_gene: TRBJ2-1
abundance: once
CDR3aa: ASSPPPGNNEQF

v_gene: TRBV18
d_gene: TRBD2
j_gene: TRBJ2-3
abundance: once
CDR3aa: ASSLRTSGNPDTQY

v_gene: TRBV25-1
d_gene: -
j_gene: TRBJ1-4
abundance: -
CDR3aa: ASNPGRGGREKLF

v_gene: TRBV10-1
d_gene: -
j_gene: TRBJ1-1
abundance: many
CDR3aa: ASSQQGMNTEAF

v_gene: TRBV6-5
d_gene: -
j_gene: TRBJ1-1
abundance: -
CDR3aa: ASSYSAGGTEAF

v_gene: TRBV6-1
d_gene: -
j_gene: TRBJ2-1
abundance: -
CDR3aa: ASSPGWGSYNEQF

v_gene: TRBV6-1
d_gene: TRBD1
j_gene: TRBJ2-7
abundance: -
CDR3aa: ASSAGQGGYEQY

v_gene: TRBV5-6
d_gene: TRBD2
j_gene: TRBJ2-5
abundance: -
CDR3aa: ASSLYGGAQETQY

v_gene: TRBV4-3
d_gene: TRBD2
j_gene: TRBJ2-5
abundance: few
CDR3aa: ASSQEEGLAGQETQY

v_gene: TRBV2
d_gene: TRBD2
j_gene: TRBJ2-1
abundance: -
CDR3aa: ASSRTSGSKGEQF

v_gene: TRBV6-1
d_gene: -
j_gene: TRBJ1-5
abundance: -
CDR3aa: ASTPTGISNQPQH

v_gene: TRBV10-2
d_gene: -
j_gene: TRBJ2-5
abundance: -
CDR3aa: ASSEQGAHQETQY

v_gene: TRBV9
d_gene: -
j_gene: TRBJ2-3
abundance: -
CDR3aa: ASSVGPDPDTQY

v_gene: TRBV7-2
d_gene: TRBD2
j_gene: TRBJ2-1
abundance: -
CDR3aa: ASSSAPGLASGEQF